The entry that follows covers one T cell receptor beta chain sequence. As yet, its antigen is unknown. This entry is derived from a study of CD8+ T cells in alopecia areata. Study information: Treatment comprised oral tofacitinib, 5 to 10 mg twice daily, in treated patients. Percent affected scalp area, the SALT score, rated treated patients' severity. Notes on the study in general: Alopecia totalis/universalis scalp especially showed more expanded CD8+ clones than normal scalp. Scalp sequencing also captures normal skin's resident alphabeta T cells.

Documented treatment: oral pan-JAK inhibitor, 5-10 mg twice daily. This CDR3 region has 15 residues. V lost 5 bases to trimming and J lost 4 bases; unmatched junction nucleotides: 8. Germline CDR1 and CDR2: SGHTA and FQGTGA. RNA, once extracted, was reverse transcribed into cDNA for use as the sequencing template. Sequenced by immunoSEQ multiplex PCR; TCRdb stores in-frame clones only, minus some. The sample includes roughly 280,000 clones, about three fifths of them seen just once. The sample was CD4+ T cells sorted from blood, taken around week 54, from a patient treated with tofacitinib. The chain has TRBV7-3 and TRBJ2-5; 9 nucleotides match TRBD1. This receptor was taken from a human donor with alopecia areata. The CDR3: CASSPLGTGRETQYF. In DNA, the CDR3 is TGTGCCAGCAGCCCCCTAGGGACAGGGAGAGAGACCCAGTACTTC.